These T cell receptor beta chains were read from a single sample in a study of cytomegalovirus exposure and HLA in healthy donors. Here immunoSEQ multiplex PCR was the method, and the copy in TCRdb shows in-frame clones only, minus some. This repertoire includes more than 110,000 clones. Sequencing input: PBMCs. Receptor source: a man aged 35 to 55 in good health and CMV-seronegative. The CDR3 runs from the conserved cysteine through the conserved F or W. The D gene is left open where the match is weak.

DNA | CDR3 | V | D | J | length
TGTGCCAGCAGCCAGAGCGGGGCGCAGGTTGATGGCTACACCTTC | CASSQSGAQVDGYTF | TRBV7-3 | . | TRBJ1-2 | 15
TGTGCCAGCAGCCCGGGGACAGGGGGCGCAGGGCAAGAGACCCAGTACTTC | CASSPGTGGAGQETQYF | TRBV7-7 | TRBD1 | TRBJ2-5 | 17
TGTGCCAGCAGATTCCTGACAGGGGTCTTTGAGACCCAGTACTTC | CASRFLTGVFETQYF | TRBV5-4 | TRBD1 | TRBJ2-5 | 15
TGTGCCAGCAGTCGAATGGGGGCTGCCACCGGGGAGCTGTTTTTT | CASSRMGAATGELFF | TRBV6-5 | . | TRBJ2-2 | 15
TGCAGCGTGGGGACTTATGCATCCCGTGAAGCTTTCTTT | CSVGTYASREAFF | TRBV29-1 | . | TRBJ1-1 | 13
TGTGCCATGGGGGAGGAGCGGGGGGACACAGATACGCAGTATTTT | CAMGEERGDTDTQYF | TRBV10-3 | TRBD2 | TRBJ2-3 | 15
TGTGCCAGCAGCTTTAGCGGGGGGTTAGATACGCAGTATTTT | CASSFSGGLDTQYF | TRBV7-2 | TRBD2 | TRBJ2-3 | 14
TGTGCCATCACCCAGGACAGAGGCTACGAGCAGTACTTC | CAITQDRGYEQYF | TRBV2 | . | TRBJ2-7 | 13
TGCGCCAGCAGTCCCTGGCGGGGGTCCTACGAGCAGTACTTC | CASSPWRGSYEQYF | TRBV4-1 | TRBD2 | TRBJ2-7 | 14
TGTGCCAGCAGTTTAGGGGGGGGAGGCTACACCTTC | CASSLGGGGYTF | TRBV6-5 | . | TRBJ1-2 | 12
TGTGCCACCAGCAGAGCTAGTCATACCTACAATGAGCAGTTCTTC | CATSRASHTYNEQFF | TRBV15 | . | TRBJ2-1 | 15
TGTGCCAGCAGCTCAGGGGCTAGCGGACCCCAAGAGACCCAGTACTTC | CASSSGASGPQETQYF | TRBV5-4 | . | TRBJ2-5 | 16
TGTGCCAGCAGTGGCCGGACAGGGAAGGAGAACGAGCAGTACTTC | CASSGRTGKENEQYF | TRBV6-6 | TRBD1 | TRBJ2-7 | 15
TGTGCCAGCTCACCAGGGGCCTCTGGAAACACCATATATTTT | CASSPGASGNTIYF | TRBV18 | . | TRBJ1-3 | 14
TGCGCCAGCAGCTCAGGCCGGGACAGGGGTTCCCTACCTTCGACCGGGGAGCTGTTTTTT | CASSSGRDRGSLPSTGELFF | TRBV5-1 | TRBD1 | TRBJ2-2 | 20
TGTGCCAGCTCACCGGGCGGGGGGACGTACGAGCAGTACTTC | CASSPGGGTYEQYF | TRBV18 | TRBD2 | TRBJ2-7 | 14
TGTGCCAGCAGCTACAAACCCGGGTCTATGGAGACCCAGTACTTC | CASSYKPGSMETQYF | TRBV7-2 | . | TRBJ2-5 | 15
TGTGCCAGCAGACTAGGACTAGAGGAGACCCAGTACTTC | CASRLGLEETQYF | TRBV7-2 | TRBD2 | TRBJ2-5 | 13
TGTGCCAGCAGCTCCGACAGGGGGAATGAAAAACTGTTTTTT | CASSSDRGNEKLFF | TRBV14 | TRBD1 | TRBJ1-4 | 14
TGTGCCAGCAGCCCCCCCGGACAGTCGCGAGTCACCGGGGAGCTGTTTTTT | CASSPPGQSRVTGELFF | TRBV7-6 | . | TRBJ2-2 | 17
TGTGCCACCAGCAGAGACAGGGTGAAGCGTACCGGGGAGCTGTTTTTT | CATSRDRVKRTGELFF | TRBV15 | . | TRBJ2-2 | 16
TGTGCCAGCAGCTTTTTTCCGGTTGACAGGGCGATCCAGCCCCAGCATTTT | CASSFFPVDRAIQPQHF | TRBV5-5 | TRBD1 | TRBJ1-5 | 17
TGTGCCAGCAGCCTCCGGACAGGGGGTGAAAAACTGTTTTTT | CASSLRTGGEKLFF | TRBV7-9 | TRBD1 | TRBJ1-4 | 14
TGTGCCAGTAGCTTCGACAGGGGAGAGCAGTACTTC | CASSFDRGEQYF | TRBV19 | TRBD1 | TRBJ2-7 | 12
TGTGCCAGCAAATTACGGGGGGCGCGGGACACTGAAGCTTTCTTT | CASKLRGARDTEAFF | TRBV19 | . | TRBJ1-1 | 15
TGTGCCAGCGGGACAGGGGCAACTAATGAAAAACTGTTTTTT | CASGTGATNEKLFF | TRBV5-6 | TRBD1 | TRBJ1-4 | 14
TGTGCCAGCAGTCATTTTCCGGGACAGGGAAAGGAGACCCAGTACTTC | CASSHFPGQGKETQYF | TRBV2 | TRBD1 | TRBJ2-5 | 16
TGTGCCAGCAGCTTATCGGGGAGCGCTAATGAAAAACTGTTTTTT | CASSLSGSANEKLFF | TRBV7-6 | . | TRBJ1-4 | 15
TGTGCCAGCAGTTACAGGGAAACAGATACGCAGTATTTT | CASSYRETDTQYF | TRBV5-4 | . | TRBJ2-3 | 13
TGTGCTAGTGGTTTGGTATTGCCAGCGGGGGGCCTCACAGATACGCAGTATTTT | CASGLVLPAGGLTDTQYF | TRBV12-5 | TRBD2 | TRBJ2-3 | 18
TGTGCCATCAGTGAGAATACAGGGGCCACAGATACGCAGTATTTT | CAISENTGATDTQYF | TRBV10-3 | TRBD1 | TRBJ2-3 | 15
TGTGCCAGCAGCGTAACGGGACAGGGGAACACTGAAGCTTTCTTT | CASSVTGQGNTEAFF | TRBV9 | TRBD1 | TRBJ1-1 | 15
TGCGCCAGCAGCCAAGTTGGAGTCGGGGAGACCCAGTACTTC | CASSQVGVGETQYF | TRBV4-1 | . | TRBJ2-5 | 14
TGCGCCAGCAGCCCGACAGGGTCCCTAGATACGCAGTATTTT | CASSPTGSLDTQYF | TRBV4-1 | TRBD1 | TRBJ2-3 | 14
TGTGCCAGCAGCTCCCTACTGAACACTGAAGCTTTCTTT | CASSSLLNTEAFF | TRBV7-8 | . | TRBJ1-1 | 13
TGTGCCAGCAGCTTTTTAGGGGACAGGGGCTACGAGCAGTACTTC | CASSFLGDRGYEQYF | TRBV5-4 | TRBD1 | TRBJ2-7 | 15
TGTGCCAGTTACAGGAATCAGGGAGAGACCCAGTACTTC | CASYRNQGETQYF | TRBV6-5 | . | TRBJ2-5 | 13
TGCGCCAGCAGCCAAGGCCTTAGGGGCAGGGACAATGGCTACACCTTC | CASSQGLRGRDNGYTF | TRBV4-1 | . | TRBJ1-2 | 16
TGTGCCAGCAGTGAACTGAGGTCCGGGGAGCTGTTTTTT | CASSELRSGELFF | TRBV2 | . | TRBJ2-2 | 13
TGTGCCAGTAGTATTGAAGGCGGACAGGGGGGAATCTTC | CASSIEGGQGGIF | TRBV19 | TRBD1 | TRBJ2-1 | 13
TGCGCCAGCAGCCTTCTAGCGGGGGCCCGCACAGATACGCAGTATTTT | CASSLLAGARTDTQYF | TRBV4-1 | TRBD2 | TRBJ2-3 | 16
TGTGCCAGCAGCCTCCTGGACTCGGGCTCCTACAATGAGCAGTTCTTC | CASSLLDSGSYNEQFF | TRBV5-6 | . | TRBJ2-1 | 16
TGTGCCAGCCTAGATAGTTTAGTAATGAACACTGAAGCTTTCTTT | CASLDSLVMNTEAFF | TRBV2 | . | TRBJ1-1 | 15
TGTGCCAGCAGCATCGGACAGGGGGGCAATTCACCCCTCCACTTT | CASSIGQGGNSPLHF | TRBV9 | TRBD1 | TRBJ1-6 | 15
TGTGCCAGCAGTGAAGGACAGGGGGGTAATCAGCCCCAGCATTTT | CASSEGQGGNQPQHF | TRBV27 | TRBD1 | TRBJ1-5 | 15
TGTGCCAGCAGCTTAGAGGAGGGGCCTTACGAGCAGTACTTC | CASSLEEGPYEQYF | TRBV11-2 | . | TRBJ2-7 | 14
TGTGCCAGCAGGAGCAGGGGTTCTGGAAACACCATATATTTT | CASRSRGSGNTIYF | TRBV25-1 | . | TRBJ1-3 | 14
TGCGCCAGCAGCTTGGCCCGGACAGGGGCCACCCAAGAGACCCAGTACTTC | CASSLARTGATQETQYF | TRBV5-1 | TRBD1 | TRBJ2-5 | 17
TGTGCCAGCAGCTCATCCTCCTACGAGCAGTACTTC | CASSSSSYEQYF | TRBV7-2 | . | TRBJ2-7 | 12
TGCGCCAGCAGCCCCCTGGAGGTTTCAGACTATGGCTACACCTTC | CASSPLEVSDYGYTF | TRBV4-1 | . | TRBJ1-2 | 15
TGTGCCAGCAGTTCCGGGAGTGGGTACGGAAACACCATATATTTT | CASSSGSGYGNTIYF | TRBV6-5 | . | TRBJ1-3 | 15
TGCAGCGTAACGGATGGGACAGGGAAGAGGCCCCAGCATTTT | CSVTDGTGKRPQHF | TRBV29-1 | TRBD1 | TRBJ1-5 | 14
TGTGCCAGCAGCCAAGAAGCACTAGCGGGGGAAACAACCTACGAGCAGTACTTC | CASSQEALAGETTYEQYF | TRBV4-2 | TRBD2 | TRBJ2-7 | 18
TGTGCCAGCTCACCACCGTTGACAGGTGAAGCTTTCTTT | CASSPPLTGEAFF | TRBV18 | . | TRBJ1-1 | 13
TGTGCCAGCAGTCGGACAGGGTTCGCGGCCACCTTC | CASSRTGFAATF | TRBV28 | TRBD1 | TRBJ1-2 | 12
TGTGCCAGCAGTGAACTAGGACTTACGAATGAAAAACTGTTTTTT | CASSELGLTNEKLFF | TRBV2 | . | TRBJ1-4 | 15
TGTGCCAGTAGCAGGGCTACAACGAACACTGAAGCTTTCTTT | CASSRATTNTEAFF | TRBV19 | . | TRBJ1-1 | 14
TGTGCCAGCACCCTACAGGGAGGAAACACCATATATTTT | CASTLQGGNTIYF | TRBV6-5 | . | TRBJ1-3 | 13
TGCGCCAGCAGCCCAAGTTCGGGGGGGATCTACAATGAGCAGTTCTTC | CASSPSSGGIYNEQFF | TRBV4-1 | TRBD2 | TRBJ2-1 | 16
TGTGCCAGCAGCTTACAGGGGAATCCTAATGAAAAACTGTTTTTT | CASSLQGNPNEKLFF | TRBV7-2 | . | TRBJ1-4 | 15